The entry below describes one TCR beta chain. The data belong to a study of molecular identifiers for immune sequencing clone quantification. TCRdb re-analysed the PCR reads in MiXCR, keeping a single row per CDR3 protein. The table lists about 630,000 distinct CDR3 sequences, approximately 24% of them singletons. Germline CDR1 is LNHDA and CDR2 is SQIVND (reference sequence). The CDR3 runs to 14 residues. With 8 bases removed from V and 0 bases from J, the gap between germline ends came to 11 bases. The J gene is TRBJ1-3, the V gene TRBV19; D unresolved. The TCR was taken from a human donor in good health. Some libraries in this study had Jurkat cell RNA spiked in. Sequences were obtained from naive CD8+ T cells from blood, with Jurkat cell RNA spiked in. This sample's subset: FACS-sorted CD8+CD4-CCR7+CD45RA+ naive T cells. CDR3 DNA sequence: TGTGCCAGTTCAGGACTCCTCTCTGGAAACACCATATATTTT. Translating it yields CASSGLLSGNTIYF.